These 28 T cell receptor beta chains came from one sample sequenced in a study of cytotoxic CD8 clonotypes in ibrutinib-treated CLL. Measured with immunoSEQ multiplex PCR; TCRdb has only the in-frame clones, and not every one. The table shows 110,000 to 150,000 clones, with approximately 90% occurring only once. The sequenced sample was PBMCs, obtained after 12 months of ibrutinib treatment. The receptor set was obtained from a human donor with chronic lymphocytic leukemia.

This clone was observed a few times. This chain connects TRBV27 to TRBJ2-1, with D tentatively TRBD1 or TRBD2 (5 bases each). The germline gives CDR1 MNHEY, CDR2 SMNVEV (reference sequence). Trimming pared 3 bases from V and 6 bases from J, leaving 15 bases between. This CDR3 comprises 15 residues. CDR3 DNA sequence: TGTGCCAGCAGTTTGGGGCGGGTCTCAAGCAATGAGCAGTTCTTC. This codes for CASSLGRVSSNEQFF.

The V and J genes are TRBV7-9 and TRBJ2-7; D unresolved. CDR1 and CDR2 from the germline V gene are SEHNR and FQNEAQ (reference sequence). The CDR3 length is 14 residues. Trimming removed 1 base from V and 0 bases from J, with 7 bases in between. This chain's CDR3 is CASSLGPSSYEQYF. CDR3 in DNA: TGTGCCAGCAGCTTAGGTCCCAGCTCCTACGAGCAGTACTTC. The variable domain in full, completed from reference TRBV7-9 and TRBJ2-7, reads DTGVSQNPRHKITKRGQNVTFRCDPISEHNRLYWYRQTLGQGPEFLTYFQNEAQLEKSRLLSDRFSAERPKGSFSTLEIQRTEQGDSAMYLCASSLGPSSYEQYFGPGTRLTVT.

This clone was seen just once. CDR3 residues: CASSEEVRVNTGELFF. Written as DNA, the CDR3 is TGTGCCAGCAGTGAAGAGGTCAGGGTGAACACCGGGGAGCTGTTTTTT. The chain is built from TRBV6-1 and TRBJ2-2, with D perhaps TRBD1 (5 bases). CDR3 length: 16 amino acids. Trimming removed 1 base from V and 1 base from J, with 10 bases in between. Germline loops: CDR1 MNHNS, CDR2 SASEGT.

The CDR3 loop reads CASTRQGTYEQYF. In DNA, the CDR3 is TGTGCCAGCACCAGACAGGGAACCTACGAGCAGTACTTC. The chain employs TRBV7-2 and TRBJ2-7; 7 bases match TRBD1. From germline, CDR1 is SGHTA and CDR2 FQGNSA. With V trimmed by 7 bases and J by 2 bases, 5 bases remained unmatched. The CDR3 spans 13 residues.

This chain joins TRBV10-2 and TRBJ1-2, with a tentative D call TRBD1 (6 bases). Germline values: CDR1 WSHSY, CDR2 SAAADI. V was cut by 0 bases and J by 4 bases, with 12 bases left in between. The CDR3 is 15 residues long. CDR3 coding DNA: TGCGCCAGCAGTGAGTCCCATACAGGGTTCTATGGCTACACCTTC. Translation gives CASSESHTGFYGYTF.

The chain carries TRBV2 and TRBJ1-2; D is uncertain. Germline V CDR1 and CDR2: SNHLY, FYNNEI. The CDR3 spans 13 residues. V dropped 0 bases and J dropped 6 bases, with 8 bases sitting between them. CDR3 DNA: TGTGCCAGCAGTGAAGCGCTTCTGGATGGCTACACCTTC. Its translation is CASSEALLDGYTF.

The sample holds one count of this clone. The same CDR3 is also encoded by other DNA sequences in this sample. The V call is TRBV7-2, the J call TRBJ1-2; D not certain. The V end lost 0 bases, the J end lost 1 base, and 0 bases lay between the germline ends. The germline V gene encodes CDR1 SGHTA and CDR2 FQGNSA. The CDR3 sequence is 12 residues long. The DNA of the CDR3 is TGTGCCAGCAGCTTAGCTAACTATGGCTACACCTTC. It is translated as CASSLANYGYTF.

The V call is TRBV27, the J call TRBJ2-7; TRBD2 agrees at 13 bases. Unmatched junction bases numbered 7, after V lost 5 bases and J lost 12 bases. CDR1 and CDR2 (germline): MNHEY, SMNVEV (reference sequence). The CDR3 contains 13 residues. The CDR3 here is CASSGTSGRVGYF. The CDR3, as DNA: TGTGCCAGCAGTGGTACTAGCGGGAGGGTGGGGTACTTC.

V and J are TRBV29-1 and TRBJ2-7, with D perhaps matching TRBD2 (5 bases). V was pared by 7 bases and J by 2 bases, with 15 bases between. CDR3 length: 13 residues. The germline V gene has CDR1 SQVTM and CDR2 ANQGSEA. The CDR3 spells CSAETIGAYEQYF. The CDR3 DNA reads TGCAGCGCCGAAACCATCGGGGCCTACGAGCAGTACTTC.

This sequence joins TRBV6-6 and TRBJ2-3, with D unclear. V was cut by 4 bases and J by 5 bases, with 16 bases left in between. The germline V gene encodes CDR1 MNHNY and CDR2 SVGAGI (reference sequence). This CDR3 has 15 residues. Here the CDR3 DNA reads TGTGCCAGCAGTTCTGTTCTCATATCGGGAGATACGCAGTATTTT. It translates to CASSSVLISGDTQYF.

V gene TRBV28 combines with J gene TRBJ1-4; D not resolved. Germline-derived CDR1 and CDR2 are MDHEN and SYDVKM. The length of the CDR3 is 17 residues. Trimming removed 8 bases at V and 3 bases at J, with 22 bases between. The CDR3 region is CASGQGWQVAANEKLFF. As DNA, the CDR3 is TGTGCCAGCGGTCAAGGGTGGCAGGTCGCGGCTAATGAAAAACTGTTTTTT.

The table lists this clone with a few counts. This rearrangement joins TRBV10-2 to TRBJ2-7; D not certain. The CDR3 has 12 residues. V was clipped by 6 bases and J by 0 bases, with 6 bases between them. CDR1 is WSHSY, CDR2 SAAADI, per germline. As DNA, the CDR3 is TGCGCCAGCAGGGTCAGCTCCTACGAGCAGTACTTC. This gives the protein CASRVSSYEQYF.

The chain combines TRBV7-3 with TRBJ2-5; no firm D call. Germline assignment: CDR1 SGHTA and CDR2 FQGTGA. The V and J ends lost 2 bases and 2 bases respectively, with 9 bases between them. This CDR3 spans 14 amino acids. The DNA for the CDR3 is TGTGCCAGCAGCTTACTGCGAGATCAAGAGACCCAGTACTTC. Protein sequence: CASSLLRDQETQYF.

This rearrangement joins TRBV6-5 to TRBJ2-7; D is uncertain. The V and J ends lost 2 bases and 4 bases respectively, with 9 bases between them. CDR1 MNHEY and CDR2 SVGAGI come from the germline V gene. The CDR3 runs to 13 residues. CDR3 protein: CASSYATKYEQYF. CDR3 nucleotide sequence: TGTGCCAGCAGTTACGCGACAAAGTACGAGCAGTACTTC.

The chain links TRBV25-1 to TRBJ1-3; D gene unclear. V was clipped by 6 bases and J by 0 bases, with 12 bases between them. Germline lookup yields CDR1 MGHDK and CDR2 SYGVNS. The CDR3 loop spans 15 amino acids. The DNA of the CDR3 is TGTGCCAGCAGCGACGGTGGCTACTCTGGAAACACCATATATTTT. Translating gives CASSDGGYSGNTIYF.

The chain joins TRBV5-4 to TRBJ2-7; no definite D call. Deletions cut 4 bases from V and 6 bases from J, with 11 bases between. The CDR3 sequence is 12 residues long. In germline, CDR1 is SGHNT, CDR2 YYREEE (reference sequence). DNA of the CDR3: TGTGCCAGCAGCATGGCCGCTGGCGAGCAGTACTTC. Protein: CASSMAAGEQYF.

V gene TRBV27 combines with J gene TRBJ2-3, with 7 bases that match TRBD1. Per germline, CDR1 MNHEY and CDR2 SMNVEV (reference sequence). V was clipped by 5 bases and J by 5 bases; unmatched bases: 4. This CDR3 contains 13 residues. The CDR3 nucleotides are TGTGCCAGCAGTCCTAGACAGGGAGATACGCAGTATTTT. Protein product: CASSPRQGDTQYF.

This clone was recorded only once. The chain uses TRBV5-4 and TRBJ2-7, with a weak D call TRBD1 (6 bases). CDR3 length: 14 residues. Germline V gene sequence: CDR1 SGHNT, CDR2 YYREEE (reference sequence). The V gene lost 8 bases and the J gene lost 3 bases, with 18 bases spanning the gap. The CDR3 protein is CARSQNRDNYEQYF. CDR3 coding DNA: TGTGCCAGAAGCCAGAACAGGGACAACTACGAGCAGTACTTC.

The rearrangement joins TRBV7-9 to TRBJ1-3; TRBD1 is a possible D gene (5 bases). The germline V and J ends were trimmed by 8 bases and 3 bases, with 14 bases remaining between them. The CDR3 covers 14 residues. Per germline, CDR1 SEHNR and CDR2 FQNEAQ (reference sequence). The CDR3 DNA is TGTGCCAGCGGGGACCATATCCTTGGAAACACCATATATTTT. Encoded protein: CASGDHILGNTIYF. Combining the CDR3 with reference TRBV7-9 and TRBJ1-3 gives the whole variable domain DTGVSQNPRHKITKRGQNVTFRCDPISEHNRLYWYRQTLGQGPEFLTYFQNEAQLEKSRLLSDRFSAERPKGSFSTLEIQRTEQGDSAMYLCASGDHILGNTIYFGEGSWLTVV.

The chain links TRBV4-1 to TRBJ2-3; D gene ambiguous. The CDR3 runs 17 residues. V lost 0 bases and J 2 bases, leaving 15 bases between the germline ends. CDR1 and CDR2 from the germline V gene are MGHRA and YSYEKL. CDR3 residues: CASSQDQDFHFTDTQYF. In DNA form, the CDR3 reads TGCGCCAGCAGCCAAGACCAGGATTTCCACTTCACAGATACGCAGTATTTT.

This clone was observed a single time. The rearrangement uses TRBV18 and TRBJ1-4, with 7 bases matching TRBD1. With 8 bases clipped from V and 7 bases from J, the junction kept 10 bases outside the gene matches. The germline V gene has CDR1 KGHSH and CDR2 LQKENI. The CDR3 consists of 14 residues. The CDR3 spells CASTQTGKGEKLFF. CDR3 sequence (DNA): TGTGCCAGCACCCAGACAGGGAAGGGTGAAAAACTGTTTTTT.

The chain links TRBV4-2 to TRBJ1-4, with D possibly matching TRBD1 (6 bases). Trimming removed 0 bases at V and 5 bases at J, with 16 bases between. CDR1 LGHNA and CDR2 YNFKEQ come from the germline V gene. The CDR3 has 17 amino acids. CDR3: CASSQESSGGMNEKLFF. DNA for the CDR3: TGTGCCAGCAGCCAAGAGAGCTCGGGGGGCATGAATGAAAAACTGTTTTTT.

The chain is built from TRBV5-1 and TRBJ2-7; possible D gene TRBD2, 6 bases. Trimming left V 4 bases short and J 3 bases short, with 11 bases between. The CDR3 is 13 residues long. Germline CDR1 and CDR2: SGHRS and YFSETQ. DNA of the CDR3: TGCGCCAGCAGCGAAGCGGGTCACTACGAGCAGTACTTC. Its translation is CASSEAGHYEQYF.

The chain links TRBV4-3 to TRBJ2-7; 10 bases are shared with TRBD1. The CDR3 has 16 amino acids. The V gene end was trimmed by 0 bases and the J gene end by 5 bases; junction bases not matched to a gene: 7. CDR1 is LGHNA and CDR2 is YSLEER in the germline V gene. The CDR3 loop reads CASSQDRGTGDDEQYF. CDR3 DNA: TGCGCCAGCAGCCAAGATCGAGGGACAGGGGATGACGAGCAGTACTTC.

The J gene is TRBJ1-1, the V gene TRBV4-2; D unresolved. Germline CDR1 reads LGHNA; CDR2 reads YNFKEQ. Trimming cost V 2 bases and J 6 bases, with 16 bases left between them. The CDR3 has 15 residues. The CDR3 sequence: CASSQRAGSVAEAFF. CDR3 sequence (DNA): TGTGCCAGCAGCCAACGAGCCGGGAGTGTCGCTGAAGCTTTCTTT.

The chain employs TRBV2 and TRBJ2-7; D may correspond to TRBD1 or TRBD2 (5 bases each). This CDR3 has 13 amino acids. V was shortened by 9 bases and J by 7 bases, with 19 bases between the two germline ends. CDR1 and CDR2 (germline): SNHLY, FYNNEI. The DNA for the CDR3 is TGTGCCAGGGGGGAGACTCTTACTGGGGAGCAGTACTTC. Its translation is CARGETLTGEQYF.

The rearrangement joins TRBV9 to TRBJ1-2; TRBD1 aligns across 7 bases. Germline lookup yields CDR1 SGDLS and CDR2 YYNGEE. The CDR3 is 13 residues long. With V trimmed by 5 bases and J by 8 bases, 9 bases remained unmatched. The CDR3 is CASRLTGVGGYTF. The CDR3 DNA reads as TGTGCCAGCAGGCTTACAGGGGTTGGAGGCTACACCTTC.

This clone was recorded once. The rearrangement links TRBV28 to TRBJ2-3; D call uncertain. CDR3 size: 11 residues. V lost 3 bases, J lost 6 bases, and 4 bases lay in between. Germline loops: CDR1 MDHEN, CDR2 SYDVKM. The CDR3 spells CASSFVDTQYF. The CDR3 DNA follows: TGTGCCAGCAGTTTCGTGGATACGCAGTATTTT.